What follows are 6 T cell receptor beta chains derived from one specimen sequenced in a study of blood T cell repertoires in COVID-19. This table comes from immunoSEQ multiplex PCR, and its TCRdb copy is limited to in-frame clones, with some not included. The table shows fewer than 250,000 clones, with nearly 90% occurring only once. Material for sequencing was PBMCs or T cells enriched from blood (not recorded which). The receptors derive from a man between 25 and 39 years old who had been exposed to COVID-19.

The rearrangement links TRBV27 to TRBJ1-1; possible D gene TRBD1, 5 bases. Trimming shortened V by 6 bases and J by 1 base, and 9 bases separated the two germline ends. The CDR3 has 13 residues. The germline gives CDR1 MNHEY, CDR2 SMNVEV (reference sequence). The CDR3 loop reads CASSAQGNTEAFF. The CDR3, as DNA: TGTGCCAGCAGCGCCCAGGGGAACACTGAAGCTTTCTTT.

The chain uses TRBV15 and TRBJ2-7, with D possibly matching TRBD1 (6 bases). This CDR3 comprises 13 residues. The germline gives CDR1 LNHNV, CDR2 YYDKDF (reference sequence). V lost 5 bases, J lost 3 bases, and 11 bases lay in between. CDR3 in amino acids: CATSETGNYEQYF. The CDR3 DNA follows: TGTGCCACCAGCGAGACAGGTAACTACGAGCAGTACTTC.

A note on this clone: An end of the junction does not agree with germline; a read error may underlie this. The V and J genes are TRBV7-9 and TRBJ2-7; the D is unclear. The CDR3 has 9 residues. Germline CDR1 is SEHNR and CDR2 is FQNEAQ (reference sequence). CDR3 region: CASSPMSVF. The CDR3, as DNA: TGTGCCAGCAGCCCGATGAGCGTGTTC.

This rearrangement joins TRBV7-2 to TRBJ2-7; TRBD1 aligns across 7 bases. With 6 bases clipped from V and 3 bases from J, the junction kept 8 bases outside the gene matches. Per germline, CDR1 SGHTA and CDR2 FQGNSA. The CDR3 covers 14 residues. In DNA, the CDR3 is TGTGCCAGCAGACGACAGGGTAAAGTCTACGAGCAGTACTTC. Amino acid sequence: CASRRQGKVYEQYF. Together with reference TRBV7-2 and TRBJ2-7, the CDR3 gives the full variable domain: GAGVSQSPSNKVTEKGKDVELRCDPISGHTALYWYRQSLGQGLEFLIYFQGNSAPDKSGLPSDRFSAERTGGSVSTLTIQRTQQEDSAVYLCASRRQGKVYEQYFGPGTRLTVT.

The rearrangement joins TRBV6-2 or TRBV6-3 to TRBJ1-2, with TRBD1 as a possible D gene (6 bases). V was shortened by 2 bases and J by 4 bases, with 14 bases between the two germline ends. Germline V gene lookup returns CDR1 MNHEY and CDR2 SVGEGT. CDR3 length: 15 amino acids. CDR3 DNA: TGTGCCAGCAGTTACCCCTCGGGGGGGGCCTATGGCTACACCTTC. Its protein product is CASSYPSGGAYGYTF.

The CDR3 DNA reads as TGTGCCAGCAGCCTTAGCGGGGGGGATAATACGCAGTATTTT. As protein: CASSLSGGDNTQYF. J is TRBJ2-3 and V is TRBV7-2, with 11 bases fitting TRBD2. CDR1 and CDR2 (germline): SGHTA, FQGNSA. The CDR3 sequence is 14 residues long. Trimming cost V 5 bases and J 7 bases; bases outside gene matches: 5.